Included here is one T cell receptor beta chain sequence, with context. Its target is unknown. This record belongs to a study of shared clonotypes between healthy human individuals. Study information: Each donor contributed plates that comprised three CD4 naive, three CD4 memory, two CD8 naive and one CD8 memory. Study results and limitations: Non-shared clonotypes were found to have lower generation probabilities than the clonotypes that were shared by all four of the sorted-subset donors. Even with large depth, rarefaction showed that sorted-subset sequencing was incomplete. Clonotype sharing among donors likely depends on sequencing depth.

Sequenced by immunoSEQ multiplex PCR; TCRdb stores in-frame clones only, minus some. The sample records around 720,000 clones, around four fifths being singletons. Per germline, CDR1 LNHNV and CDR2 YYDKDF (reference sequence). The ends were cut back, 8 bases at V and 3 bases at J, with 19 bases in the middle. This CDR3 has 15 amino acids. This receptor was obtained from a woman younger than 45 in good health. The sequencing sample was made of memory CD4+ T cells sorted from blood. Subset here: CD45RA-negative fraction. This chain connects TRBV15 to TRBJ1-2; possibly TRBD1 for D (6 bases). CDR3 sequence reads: CATGSDRTGDYGYTF. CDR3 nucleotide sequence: TGTGCCACCGGATCGGACAGAACCGGAGACTATGGCTACACCTTC.